This passage covers 24 T cell receptor beta chains from one sample sequenced in a study of Tregs in tolerant kidney transplant recipients. Assay used: immunoSEQ multiplex PCR; TCRdb lists only in-frame clones, some missing. This sample carries 15,000 to 18,000 clones, around nine tenths of them seen once, and the ten largest clones take 10% to 15%. The specimen was CD8+ T cells from blood. All receptors derive from a human donor in good health.

This chain uses TRBV19 with TRBJ2-4, with 7 positions matching TRBD1. This CDR3 comprises 16 residues. Germline CDR1 is LNHDA and CDR2 is SQIVND (reference sequence). The V gene end was trimmed by 5 bases and the J gene end by 7 bases; junction bases not matched to a gene: 14. The CDR3 spells CASSLNSGTDYNIQYF. The CDR3, as DNA: TGTGCCAGTAGTCTTAATTCCGGGACAGACTACAACATTCAGTACTTC. The full variable domain, in which reference TRBV19 and TRBJ2-4 provide the parts outside the CDR3, is DGGITQSPKYLFRKEGQNVTLSCEQNLNHDAMYWYRQDPGQGLRLIYYSQIVNDFQKGDIAEGYSVSREKKESFPLTVTSAQKNPTAFYLCASSLNSGTDYNIQYFGAGTRLSVL.

This rearrangement joins TRBV7-2 to TRBJ1-2; 10 positions agree with TRBD1. The germline V gene encodes CDR1 SGHTA and CDR2 FQGNSA. The CDR3 is 12 amino acids. V was pared by 4 bases and J by 8 bases, with 1 base of the junction left unmatched. The CDR3 nucleotides read TGTGCCAGCAGCTCGACAGGGGGCGGCTACACCTTC. It yields the protein CASSSTGGGYTF.

Remarks on this clone: At one end, the junction sequence differs from germline, possibly due to a read error. The V and J genes are TRBV29-1 and TRBJ2-2; perhaps TRBD1 as D (6 bases). In germline, CDR1 is SQVTM, CDR2 ANQGSEA. The CDR3 is 14 residues long. The CDR3 here is CSIETGSDTGELFF. CDR3 DNA sequence: TGCAGCATTGAGACAGGCTCGGACACCGGGGAGCTGTTTTTT.

This chain uses TRBV6-5 with TRBJ2-3; TRBD2 is a possible D gene (5 bases). Looked up from germline, CDR1 is MNHEY and CDR2 is SVGAGI. V lost 2 bases and J lost 1, with 10 bases in between. This CDR3 contains 15 residues. The CDR3 spells CASSYVGRGTDTQYF. In DNA, the CDR3 is TGTGCCAGCAGTTACGTTGGGAGAGGCACAGATACGCAGTATTTT.

This chain uses TRBV9 with TRBJ2-7; 7 bases are shared with TRBD1. Germline V lookup: CDR1 SGDLS, CDR2 YYNGEE. The CDR3 contains 14 residues. After removal of 3 bases from V and 0 bases from J, the junction contained 3 bases not matched to a gene. The CDR3 region has the DNA TGTGCCAGCAGCGCTAGGGACAGCTCCTACGAGCAGTACTTC. Translation: CASSARDSSYEQYF.

The chain carries TRBV4-1 and TRBJ2-7; no definite D call. Looked up from germline, CDR1 is MGHRA and CDR2 is YSYEKL. V gave up 5 bases and J gave up 0 bases, with 17 bases separating them. The CDR3 length is 16 residues. Here the CDR3 reads CASSTLLAASSYEQYF. The CDR3 DNA sequence: TGCGCCAGCAGCACCTTGCTGGCGGCGAGCTCCTACGAGCAGTACTTC.

Note on this clone: One end of the junction varies from germline; a read error may be responsible. Other DNA sequences within the sample encode an identical CDR3. This rearrangement joins TRBV6-6 to TRBJ2-3; 7 bases match TRBD2. Germline CDR1 is MNHNY and CDR2 is SVGAGI (reference sequence). The CDR3 covers 14 residues. DNA for the CDR3: TGTGCCAGTAGTTCCCGGGACTACACAGATACGCAGTATTTT. Translation gives CASSSRDYTDTQYF.

The chain carries TRBV5-8 and TRBJ2-7, with TRBD2 matching over 9 bases. Germline CDR1 reads SGHTS; CDR2 reads YDEGEE. The CDR3 is 14 residues long. The V and J ends lost 4 bases and 1 base, in that order; junction bases with no gene match: 3. The DNA for the CDR3 is TGTGCCAGCAGCCACCTAGCGGGGTCCTACGAGCAGTACTTC. Residues: CASSHLAGSYEQYF.

The chain employs TRBV7-2 and TRBJ2-7, with 9 bases identical to TRBD2. The V gene end was trimmed by 2 bases and the J gene end by 2 bases; junction bases not matched to a gene: 13. The CDR3 consists of 18 residues. Germline assignment: CDR1 SGHTA and CDR2 FQGNSA. The CDR3 DNA sequence: TGTGCCAGCAGCTTATCCCATTTCACTAGCGGGCCAACCTACGAGCAGTACTTC. Translation: CASSLSHFTSGPTYEQYF.

The genes are TRBV7-9 and TRBJ1-1; tentative D call: TRBD1 (5 bases). CDR3 length: 14 amino acids. Trimming took 4 bases from V and 0 from J, leaving 9 bases between them. The germline V gene has CDR1 SEHNR and CDR2 FQNEAQ (reference sequence). CDR3: CASSSRDLNTEAFF. DNA of the CDR3: TGTGCCAGCAGCTCCAGGGACCTGAACACTGAAGCTTTCTTT.

J is TRBJ2-5 and V is TRBV2, with D perhaps TRBD2 (7 bases). V dropped 3 bases and J dropped 7 bases, with 21 bases sitting between them. This CDR3 region has 16 residues. The germline V gene encodes CDR1 SNHLY and CDR2 FYNNEI. Here the CDR3 DNA reads TGTGCCAGCAGTGATCAGGCGGGAGAGGGGGGTGGGACCCAGTACTTC. Translating gives CASSDQAGEGGGTQYF. The variable domain in full, completed from reference TRBV2 and TRBJ2-5, reads EPEVTQTPSHQVTQMGQEVILRCVPISNHLYFYWYRQILGQKVEFLVSFYNNEISEKSEIFDDQFSVERPDGSNFTLKIRSTKLEDSAMYFCASSDQAGEGGGTQYFGPGTRLLVL.

CDR3 DNA sequence: TGTGCCAGCAGCCCCGGTGGGGGCTATGGCTACACCTTC. This encodes CASSPGGGYGYTF. This chain joins TRBV7-9 and TRBJ1-2, with a possible D match to TRBD1 (5 bases). Germline V gene data show CDR1 as SEHNR and CDR2 as FQNEAQ (reference sequence). The CDR3 is made up of 13 amino acids. Trimming shortened V by 5 bases and J by 4 bases, and 11 bases separated the two germline ends.

This rearrangement joins TRBV6-5 to TRBJ1-5; TRBD1 matches 7 bases. V was pared by 2 bases and J by 5 bases, with 3 bases of the junction left unmatched. This CDR3 spans 14 amino acids. Germline V gives CDR1 MNHEY, CDR2 SVGAGI. The CDR3 loop reads CASSYRQGYQPQHF. The CDR3 DNA reads as TGTGCCAGCAGTTACCGACAGGGTTATCAGCCCCAGCATTTT.

This clone was counted between two and nine times. V is TRBV7-9 and J is TRBJ1-5; D is perhaps TRBD1 (5 bases). V dropped 5 bases and J dropped 7 bases, with 24 bases sitting between them. CDR3 length equals 17 residues. In germline, CDR1 is SEHNR, CDR2 FQNEAQ (reference sequence). In DNA, the CDR3 is TGTGCCAGCAGCACCACTCCAGGCGAGGGGCGTGGGCAGCCCCAGCATTTT. Its translation is CASSTTPGEGRGQPQHF. Full variable domain (missing parts from reference TRBV7-9 and TRBJ1-5): DTGVSQNPRHKITKRGQNVTFRCDPISEHNRLYWYRQTLGQGPEFLTYFQNEAQLEKSRLLSDRFSAERPKGSFSTLEIQRTEQGDSAMYLCASSTTPGEGRGQPQHFGDGTRLSIL.

J is TRBJ1-2 and V is TRBV29-1, with TRBD1 matching 7 bases. Trimming removed 7 bases from V and 8 bases from J; junction bases left unmatched: 7. This CDR3 region has 11 residues. CDR1 and CDR2 from the germline V gene are SQVTM and ANQGSEA. CDR3 nucleotides: TGCAGCGGGGGACAGCCATCCGGCTACACCTTC. Translating gives CSGGQPSGYTF.

The chain combines TRBV11-2 with TRBJ2-7; no clear D. The V end was cut by 0 bases, the J end by 7 bases, with 4 bases between. Germline values: CDR1 SGHAT, CDR2 FQNNGV. The CDR3 is 11 amino acids. The CDR3 coding sequence is TGTGCCAGCAGCTTAGAGATGGAGCAGTACTTC. Translating it yields CASSLEMEQYF.

The rearrangement uses TRBV9 and TRBJ2-1; D remains ambiguous. Germline V CDR1 and CDR2: SGDLS, YYNGEE. This CDR3 region has 16 residues. With 4 bases removed from V and 0 bases from J, the gap between germline ends came to 14 bases. CDR3 DNA: TGTGCCAGCAGCCGATTTCCGGAGAGCTCCTACAATGAGCAGTTCTTC. Translated: CASSRFPESSYNEQFF.

The chain recombines TRBV20-1 with TRBJ2-3; D gene ambiguous. CDR1 and CDR2 (germline): DFQATT, SNEGSKA (reference sequence). Trimming stripped 5 bases from V and 12 bases from J, with 15 bases between. This CDR3 has 11 residues. The CDR3 DNA is TGCAGTGCTTTGACAAGTCTTGGCCAGTATTTT. Its protein is CSALTSLGQYF.

This clone was seen a few times. The rearrangement links TRBV29-1 to TRBJ1-2; tentative D call: TRBD1 (5 bases). V lost 5 bases, J lost 6 bases, and 10 bases lay in between. The germline gives CDR1 SQVTM, CDR2 ANQGSEA. The CDR3 extends over 11 amino acids. CDR3 sequence reads: CSVRGINGYTF. In nucleotides, the CDR3 is TGCAGCGTTCGGGGGATCAATGGCTACACCTTC. Together with reference TRBV29-1 and TRBJ1-2, the CDR3 gives the full variable domain: SAVISQKPSRDICQRGTSLTIQCQVDSQVTMMFWYRQQPGQSLTLIATANQGSEATYESGFVIDKFPISRPNLTFSTLTVSNMSPEDSSIYLCSVRGINGYTFGSGTRLTVV.

The chain employs TRBV4-1 and TRBJ1-1; possible D gene TRBD1, 6 bases. CDR3 length equals 14 residues. V gave up 4 bases and J gave up 0 bases, with 9 bases separating them. In germline, CDR1 is MGHRA, CDR2 YSYEKL. The CDR3, as DNA: TGCGCCAGCAGCCCGGACAGAATGAACACTGAAGCTTTCTTT. This sequence encodes CASSPDRMNTEAFF.

This clone has a single count. The chain combines TRBV10-3 with TRBJ2-7; maybe TRBD2 (6 bases). Trimming left V 9 bases short and J 1 base short, with 19 bases between. CDR1 and CDR2 (germline): ENHRY, SYGVKD. CDR3 length equals 15 residues. The CDR3, as DNA: TGTGCCATGACCCCTCCGGGGGTTCTTTCCTACGAGCAGTACTTC. It yields the protein CAMTPPGVLSYEQYF.

The chain joins TRBV7-9 to TRBJ2-7; D unresolved. CDR3 length: 13 amino acids. Germline V gives CDR1 SEHNR, CDR2 FQNEAQ (reference sequence). Trimming took 1 base from V and 0 from J, leaving 4 bases between them. The DNA of the CDR3 is TGTGCCAGCAGCTTAGAGAGCTCCTACGAGCAGTACTTC. This gives the protein CASSLESSYEQYF.

The rearrangement joins TRBV27 to TRBJ2-6; 7 bases line up with TRBD1. The V and J ends lost 5 bases and 4 bases, in that order; junction bases with no gene match: 8. Per germline, CDR1 MNHEY and CDR2 SMNVEV (reference sequence). This CDR3 has 16 residues. CDR3 sequence: CASSPRQGSGANVLTF. The CDR3 region has the DNA TGTGCCAGCAGTCCACGACAGGGTTCAGGGGCCAACGTCCTGACTTTC.

The chain links TRBV27 to TRBJ1-5; D remains unclear. This CDR3 region has 15 residues. Germline V gives CDR1 MNHEY, CDR2 SMNVEV (reference sequence). Trimming stripped 4 bases from V and 2 bases from J, with 12 bases between. In DNA form, the CDR3 reads TGTGCCAGCAGTTCGGTAGGGAGGGGCAATCAGCCCCAGCATTTT. Its protein product is CASSSVGRGNQPQHF.